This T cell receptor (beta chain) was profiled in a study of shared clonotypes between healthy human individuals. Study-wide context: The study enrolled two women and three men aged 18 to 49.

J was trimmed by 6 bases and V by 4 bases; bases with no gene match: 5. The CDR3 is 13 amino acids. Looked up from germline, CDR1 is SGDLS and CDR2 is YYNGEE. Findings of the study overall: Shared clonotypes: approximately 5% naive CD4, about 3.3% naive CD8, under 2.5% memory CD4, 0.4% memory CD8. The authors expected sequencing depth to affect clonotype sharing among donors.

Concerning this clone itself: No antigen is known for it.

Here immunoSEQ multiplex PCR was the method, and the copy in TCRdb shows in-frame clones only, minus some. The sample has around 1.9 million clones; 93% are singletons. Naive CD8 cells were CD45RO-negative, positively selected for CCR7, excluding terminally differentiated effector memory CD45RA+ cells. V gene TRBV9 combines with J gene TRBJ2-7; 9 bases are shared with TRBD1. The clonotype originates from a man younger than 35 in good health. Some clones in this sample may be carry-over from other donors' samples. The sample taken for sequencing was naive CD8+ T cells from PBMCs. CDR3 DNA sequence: TGTGCCAGCAGCCGGGACAGGGCACCCGAGCAGTACTTC. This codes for CASSRDRAPEQYF.